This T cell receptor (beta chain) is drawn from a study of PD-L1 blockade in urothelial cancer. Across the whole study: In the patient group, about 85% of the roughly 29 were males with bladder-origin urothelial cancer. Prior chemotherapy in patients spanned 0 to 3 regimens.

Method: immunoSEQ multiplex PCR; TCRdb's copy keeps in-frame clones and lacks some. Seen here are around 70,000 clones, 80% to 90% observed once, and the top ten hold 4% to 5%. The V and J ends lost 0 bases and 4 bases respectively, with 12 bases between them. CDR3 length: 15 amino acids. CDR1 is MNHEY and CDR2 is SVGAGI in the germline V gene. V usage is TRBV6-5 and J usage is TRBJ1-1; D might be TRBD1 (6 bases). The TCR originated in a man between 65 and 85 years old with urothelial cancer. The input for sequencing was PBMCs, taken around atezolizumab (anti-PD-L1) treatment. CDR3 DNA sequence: TGTGCCAGCAGTTACTCGAGGCAGGGGACCACTGAAGCTTTCTTT. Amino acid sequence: CASSYSRQGTTEAFF.